This record concerns one T cell receptor beta chain sequence. Antigen unknown. The entry originates in a study of T cells in tuberculosis. Overall study results and limits: Cases with active tuberculosis were adults, while controls were adolescents. GMM-specific TCRs were nearer to active tuberculosis alpha repertoires, suggesting expansion.

Using immunoSEQ multiplex PCR, the repertoire was profiled, and TCRdb retains in-frame clones only, with some absent. Among 20,000 to 25,000 clones, around 90% were seen once, and the ten largest hold under 20%. At study entry, adolescents had tuberculin skin tests and IGRA screening. On average around 95,000 T cells per donor were immunosequenced. The TCR originated in a donor aged 10-35 years with latent tuberculosis or without tuberculosis infection. Some clones in this sample may be carry-over from other donors' samples. Sequenced: PBMCs.

The CDR3 here is CASSMTGVTEAFF. CDR3 coding DNA: TGTGCCAGTAGTATGACAGGGGTCACTGAAGCTTTCTTT. The V gene is TRBV19, the J gene TRBJ1-1; 8 bases fit TRBD1. Looked up from germline, CDR1 is LNHDA and CDR2 is SQIVND (reference sequence). Losses at the gene ends were 3 bases for V and 4 bases for J; bases not matched to a gene: 1. The CDR3 covers 13 residues.